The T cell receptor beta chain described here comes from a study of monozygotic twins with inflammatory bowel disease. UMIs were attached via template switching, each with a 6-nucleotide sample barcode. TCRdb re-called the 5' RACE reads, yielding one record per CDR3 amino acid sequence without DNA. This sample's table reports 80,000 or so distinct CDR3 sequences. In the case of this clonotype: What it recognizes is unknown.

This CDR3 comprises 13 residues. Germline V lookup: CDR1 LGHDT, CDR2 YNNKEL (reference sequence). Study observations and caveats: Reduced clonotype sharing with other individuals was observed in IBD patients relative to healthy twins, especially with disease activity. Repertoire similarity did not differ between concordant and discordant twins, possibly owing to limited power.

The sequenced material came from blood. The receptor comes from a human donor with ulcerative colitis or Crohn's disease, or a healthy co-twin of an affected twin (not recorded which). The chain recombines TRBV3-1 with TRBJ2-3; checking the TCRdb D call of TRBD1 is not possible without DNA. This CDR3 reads CASNQQGTDTQYF.